This T cell receptor (beta chain) was documented in a study of blood T cell repertoires in COVID-19 (dated by TCRdb to 2020 to 2022). About the full investigation: Collaborator samples came from the United States, Italy and Spain and covered acute and convalescent phases of COVID-19. The material from the prospective study consisted of cDNA or gDNA derived from T cells, B-cell-depleted T cells, or PBMCs. Subjects who had been exposed to COVID-19, were actively infected with it, or had recovered from it provided the deeply sampled blood TCRbeta repertoires that made up the dataset. The repertoires were released in a freely available public database meant as a resource for research on the immune response to SARS-CoV-2. The samples were drawn from the first 160 participants of the ongoing ImmuneRACE study and from roughly 1,300 subjects provided by 6 global collaborators. Sample metadata almost always included a de-identified subject ID, COVID-19 status, age in years and sex. Where available, HLA class I and class II types were obtained from metadata supplied by the sample provider rather than from assay-based typing. General conclusions and limits of the study: How much clinical and demographic metadata was included differed by source and by participant, and the metadata was provided uncurated.

The immunoSEQ Assay, a bias-controlled multiplex PCR, was used to amplify TCRbeta CDR3 regions from genomic DNA. The paper's processing steps were these. Within the assay, amplification of reference gene primers was used to estimate how many nucleated cells each sample contained. Sequence reads were collapsed and filtered to measure the absolute abundance of every unique TCRbeta CDR3 rearrangement. For each sample, productive Simpson clonality was calculated by taking the square root of Simpson's diversity index across productive rearrangements. What TCRdb holds here is the immuneACCESS table cut down to in-frame rearrangements. Part of the clones is not present; checked against another copy, under half of the missing clones reflect an unresolved V gene, and the others are unexplained. D and trimming were read from the DNA, whereas the V and J calls and clone size are those reported in that table. This sample gives roughly 100,000 clones in total; approximately 91% of them show up just once. The top ten clones comprise about 3.3% of the sample.

CDR1 and CDR2 are drawn from the germline V gene: SQVTM, ANQGSEA. V loses 8 bases at its end and J loses 6 bases; junction bases beyond the gene matches: 4. CDR3 length: 12 amino acids, cysteine to phenylalanine. CDR3 DNA is the only sequence kept; it has 36 bases, read in frame from the first base. Each collaborating institution followed its own protocols to collect whole blood in K2EDTA tubes. Collaborator samples were shipped for TCRbeta analysis as frozen whole blood, isolated PBMCs, or DNA extracted from either sample type. Of note for this clone: The antigen this receptor binds is unknown. No much larger clone is present one base from it, and per-base qualities are unavailable.

The chain links TRBV29-1 with TRBJ2-1; the central 10 bases match TRBD2. This TCR derives from a woman between 70 and 85 years old with acute or convalescent COVID-19. The sequenced sample consisted of peripheral blood. The DNA reads as follows: TGCAGCCAAAGGACTAGCGGCAATGAGCAGTTCTTC. Translated, this is CSQRTSGNEQFF.